Listed here is a single T cell receptor (beta chain). TCRdb keeps only in-frame clones here, not all; method: immunoSEQ multiplex PCR. The sample has about 300,000 clones, 75% to 95% seen once. The sample comes from a study of blood T cell repertoires in COVID-19. The sequenced material came from peripheral blood. The sequence came from a woman aged 25 to 39 with COVID-19, enrolled during active disease.

The CDR3 sequence is CASSKANGYNEQFF. In DNA form, the CDR3 reads TGTGCCAGCAGCAAAGCTAACGGTTACAATGAGCAGTTCTTC. The chain carries TRBV21-1 and TRBJ2-1; the table calls TRBD2, which could not be checked here. TRBV21-1 counts as a pseudogene. This CDR3 contains 14 residues.